This T cell receptor beta chain was identified during a study of cytomegalovirus exposure and HLA in healthy donors (dated by TCRdb to the late 2010s). About the investigation overall: An earlier analysis of approximately 640 of the donors reported 250 to 350 Gb of sequence data and 120 million or so unique TCR beta sequences from roughly 200 million T cells. Around 320 gigabases of sequencing data and approximately 84 million unique TCR sequences were included in an early release covering 550 to 650 HLA-typed donors. Among the 398 genotyped donors, around 81% belonged to the genetic ancestry cluster associated with self-reported Caucasian donors. The aim of the study was to test whether cataloging public T cell receptors could identify signatures of past pathogen exposure. The T cell repertoires of 666 subjects were profiled by immunosequencing and related to cytomegalovirus serostatus. Along with the roughly 670-subject first cohort, a separate validation cohort of over a hundred different subjects was used. To predict cytomegalovirus infection status, the study brought together high-throughput TCR immunosequencing, statistical association of individual TCRs with disease status, and machine learning. A later analysis re-examined previously published TCR beta repertoires from roughly 650 donors and added high-resolution HLA genotyping to investigate patterns of TCR occurrence. The later analysis used no new phenotypic data to find candidate immune exposures, relying instead on TCR beta sequences and their occurrence across donors. In an earlier analysis of roughly 580 of the donors, high-throughput TCR beta sequencing was used to judge whether each TCR beta V gene segment behaved as functional or pseudogenic. Donor age, sex, ethnicity and CMV serostatus were compiled together with the repertoire data. Genome-wide SNP genotypes for about 55% of the roughly 670 donors were used in a later genetic analysis, which treated that subset as a discovery cohort. All discovery cohort repertoires had been generated on a single sequencing platform. Both class I and class II loci were covered by HLA typing, at four-digit resolution. The number of typed donors differed by locus: about 620-640 for A, B, C, DRB1 and DQB1; 522 for DQA1; approximately 600 for DPA1; and 400 to 480 for DPB1. A handful of DR-DQ haplotypes were handled as single units for association and clustering because linkage in the cohort was strong. On average, over 200,000 unique TCR beta nucleotide sequences were sequenced per donor among 350 to 400 genotyped donors of the cohort, with 15% to 20% of those sequences being non-productive. What the research found in general, with its limitations: The study listed approximately 150 TCR beta chains as associated with cytomegalovirus. In this cohort, only TCR beta chains were sequenced, and detectable features were limited by the absence of alpha or paired-chain data. Assigning TCR associations to individual alleles was difficult when HLA alleles, especially DR and DQ, strongly co-occurred. The presence/absence analyses assumed that sequencing depth was roughly uniform across donors, and that assumption may not be true. According to a later analysis, parvovirus B19, influenza, CMV and Epstein-Barr virus appeared linked to several top co-occurrence clusters. Immune exposure information for the cohort was limited to CMV serostatus. The classifier was reported to diagnose cytomegalovirus status with high specificity and sensitivity in both the original and validation cohorts. At a false discovery rate of 0.05, a later analysis linked some 17,000 TCR beta sequences to specific HLA alleles. Correlated functional status among segregating V segments might reflect linkage disequilibrium, but an unknown experimental factor could not be ruled out. In a later analysis, the rate of TCR association differed among HLA loci, with DRB1 alleles having the most associated TCRs and HLA-C alleles having the fewest. While some public TCRs were present in many individuals, most TCR sequences turned up only very rarely across donors. The earlier analysis of 587 of the donors excluded 15 to 20 rarely observed V segments, including chromosome 9 orphons, because counts were too low. A later analysis found that most CMV-associated TCR beta chains appeared HLA-restricted, with HLA associations seemingly driven largely by CMV exposure. An association between a missense DCLRE1C variant and V-gene and J-gene trimming of TCR beta chains was found in a later genetic analysis and replicated in an independent cohort. An earlier analysis of 450 to 750 of the donors showed that most TCR beta V segments appeared in productive rearrangements either about 87% or about 30% of the time, which broadly matched IMGT annotations. A cluster of highly shared sequence variants was judged likely to be a technical artifact of the sequencing pipeline. Because some donors lacked HLA typing at each locus, the association tests relied only on the typed subset. In vitro tests confirmed that a few of the cytomegalovirus-associated TCR beta chains recognize cytomegalovirus antigens. Some IMGT-functional V segments, including TRBV6-2 and TRBV6-3, could not be told apart with the 87-base-pair reads, so those segments were excluded. A further reported finding was that TCR beta sequences accurately predicted the HLA-A and HLA-B alleles for most subjects in the first cohort. Compared with the roughly 700-donor mean, donors in an Asian-associated ancestry cluster had fewer N-insertions in productive TCRs, according to a later genetic analysis. In a later analysis, HLA-associated TCR beta chains were found to be more clonally expanded and to have lower generation probabilities than equally common non-associated chains. It was suggested by the authors that the approach could potentially be generalized to other disease states and immunological phenotypes.

Including the terminal cysteine and phenylalanine, the CDR3 comprises 12 residues. Only the CDR3 region is kept as DNA, spanning 36 bases read in frame from base 1. CDR1 and CDR2 were assigned from the germline V gene as SNHLY and FYNNEI. V loses 5 bases of germline sequence and J loses 8 bases, and the interval between the two ends is 10 bases. The cohort consisted of hundreds of healthy bone marrow donors. Cohort members were all nominally healthy when sampled, although unrecorded immune exposures were likely present. The donor was CMV seronegative and belonged to the group of 380 or so seronegative cohort members. A peripheral blood sample was provided by each donor, and peripheral blood mononuclear cells were used for TCR beta sequencing. The Qiagen DNeasy Blood Extraction Kit was used to extract genomic DNA from the blood cell samples. This clone occurred a few times. Its antigen remains unidentified. Per-nucleotide qualities are absent, and no much larger clonotype sits a single base away.

The receptor library was made with the immunoSEQ multiplex PCR assay. A mixture of 60 forward primers for TCR Vbeta segments and 13 reverse primers for TCR Jbeta segments was used in the multiplex PCR. A multiplex PCR assay on genomic DNA amplified the CDR3 region of rearranged TCR beta genes. On the Illumina HiSeq System, the amplified TCR beta libraries were sequenced as 87-base-pair reads. The published analysis was carried out like this. A later analysis counted 75 million to 100 million unique TCR beta chains across the 690 or so repertoires, and around 12 million of these chains were shared by at least two donors. To remove PCR and sequencing errors, raw reads were error-corrected and collapsed into unique sequences using a nearest-neighbor algorithm that merged closely related sequences. Alignment of CDR3 sequences to IMGT reference sequences was used to assign V, D and J gene segments. For a sequence to be retained, a match of at least six nucleotides to both a V gene segment and a J gene segment was required. Rearrangements were classified as productive when the CDR3 lacked stop codons and remained in frame with V and J, and all other rearrangements were classified as non-productive. CDR3 was defined according to IMGT convention as the region running from the second conserved V-encoded cysteine to the conserved J-encoded phenylalanine. Sequences without an unambiguous match to a single V gene segment were excluded from the earlier analysis of about 600 of the donors. An earlier analysis of several hundred of the donors called V segments functional above 56.7% productive rearrangements and segregating when the between-donor standard deviation exceeded 5%. To diagnose cytomegalovirus status from the catalog of TCR beta chain sequences, a statistical classification framework was built. V and J gene assignment, in a later analysis, came from comparing TCR nucleotide sequences with IMGT/GENE-DB human TR gene sequences. The TCRdist pipeline was used in a later analysis to assign CDR3 sequences and most-parsimonious VDJ recombination scenarios. In a later analysis, each TCR beta chain was defined by its CDR3 amino acid sequence together with its V-gene family, and reads without a unique V-gene family were excluded. In a later analysis, 450 to 600 highly shared, low-generation-probability nucleotide sequences were removed to address suspected cross-contamination and a sequencing artifact. In a later analysis, a clonal expansion index was calculated for each public chain from normalized within-repertoire ranks of inferred template counts. Generation probabilities in a later analysis came from a VDJ recombination model fitted to out-of-frame rearrangements, and those results were checked against IGoR. A later analysis scored TCR-TCR, TCR-HLA and TCR-CMV co-occurrence with hypergeometric tests, applying a repertoire-size bias correction to TCR pairs. In a later analysis, false discovery rates were estimated by permuting HLA or CMV assignments 20 times. In a later analysis, co-occurring TCRs were grouped using DBSCAN, with TCRdist sequence similarity added in when clustering inside HLA-allele-positive subsets. Co-occurrence clustering excluded repertoires with fewer than 30,000 or more than 120,000 public chains, plus five with anomalous nucleotide sharing. Not all clones reach the TCRdb copy of this immuneACCESS table, which keeps in-frame sequences only. Checked studies attribute under half of the gap to unresolved V genes and leave the rest unexplained. From that table come the V and J calls and clone size; the DNA was used to work out D and trimming. Here the sample has about 90,000 clones; approximately 65% occur a single time. Jointly, the top ten make up under 2.5% of the sample.

This receptor was obtained from a man aged 25 to 45 in good health and CMV-seronegative. The sequenced material came from PBMCs. The chain couples TRBV2 to TRBJ1-5; the D gene is not confidently resolved. The DNA reads TGTGCCAGCAGTCAGCTCCGGGAGCCCCAGCATTTT. Translated, it reads CASSQLREPQHF.